This T cell receptor beta chain emerged from a study of molecular identifiers for immune sequencing clone quantification. Germline-derived CDR1 and CDR2 are SGHAT and FQNNGV. The CDR3 extends over 15 amino acids. The V and J ends lost 5 bases and 5 bases, in that order; junction bases with no gene match: 10. This clonotype was counted only a few times. TCRdb reprocessed the PCR reads with MiXCR, giving one entry per CDR3 protein. The repertoire holds about 640,000 distinct CDR3 sequences, with just under 20% as singletons. The rearrangement uses TRBV11-2 and TRBJ2-5; 8 bases are shared with TRBD2. Specimen: naive CD8+ T cells from blood, with Jurkat cell RNA spiked in. Subset in this sample: FACS-sorted CD8+CD4-CCR7+CD45RA+ naive T cells. The TCR was taken from a human donor in good health. Some libraries in this study had Jurkat cell RNA spiked in. The CDR3 DNA is TGTGCCAGCAGCACTAGCGGAGGGGATGGGGAGACCCAGTACTTC. Its protein product is CASSTSGGDGETQYF.